This section outlines one T cell receptor beta chain sequence together with its context. The antigen remains undetermined. The data stem from a study of OX40 agonist ivuxolimab in advanced cancers. On the study more broadly: Patients' therapy was ivuxolimab, an antibody that acts as an agonist of OX40 (CD134). Every 2 weeks, ivuxolimab was infused into the patients intravenously at between 0.01 and 10 mg/kg. The study, taken as a whole, reports: With doses of 0.1-3.0 mg/kg, partial responders showed among the lowest clonal expansion. At doses 0.1 to 3.0 mg/kg, CD4+ and CD8+ clones expanded.

Produced via immunoSEQ multiplex PCR; TCRdb's table is partial and in-frame only. This sample carries roughly 58,000 clones, over 90% of them seen once, and the ten largest clones take around 19%. The CDR3 is made up of 15 amino acids. Germline V gene sequence: CDR1 MDHEN, CDR2 SYDVKM. V lost 8 bases to trimming and J lost 1 base; unmatched junction nucleotides: 9. J is TRBJ2-3 and V is TRBV28; 7 bases map to TRBD2. The clonotype comes from an adult with an advanced solid tumor such as melanoma, head and neck, liver or kidney cancer. The sequencing used CD4+ or CD8+ T cells sorted from blood, collected in a trial of the OX40 agonist ivuxolimab. CDR3 sequence (DNA): TGTGCCAGCGGGGGGGAGCCGGCGGGCACAGATACGCAGTATTTT. Residues: CASGGEPAGTDTQYF.